These T cell receptor beta chains were read from a single sample in a study of lymphopenia after photon versus proton radiotherapy. Generated by immunoSEQ multiplex PCR, the TCRdb table keeps only in-frame clones and is missing some. The repertoire holds 150,000 to 200,000 clones, with more than 85% as singletons. Sequencing was performed on peripheral blood, taken from a patient treated with photon-based radiotherapy. Receptors originate from a man aged 45-65 years with gastric cancer. CDR3s include the opening cysteine and the closing phenylalanine or tryptophan. D genes are given only for firm matches. Expanded clones are given a class, and other clones once, few, many or no size at all.

J gene,V gene,D gene,clone size,CDR3 DNA,CDR3 protein
TRBJ1-1,TRBV28,.,once,TGTGCCAGCAGTCGAGGAGGGGGCACTGAAGCTTTCTTT,CASSRGGGTEAFF
TRBJ1-4,TRBV28,TRBD1,.,TGTGCCAGCAGTTTATCGGGACAGGCAACTAATGAAAAACTGTTTTTT,CASSLSGQATNEKLFF
TRBJ2-7,TRBV6-6,.,.,TGTGCCAGCAATCGAGGGGGTCTCTACGAGCAGTACTTC,CASNRGGLYEQYF
TRBJ1-3,TRBV6-5,TRBD1,.,TGTGCCAGCAGCCAACAGGGGGCCCACACCATATATTTT,CASSQQGAHTIYF
TRBJ1-5,TRBV4-1,.,.,TGCGCCAGCAGCCACTCTGACAGTTCGGGACAGCCCCAGCATTTT,CASSHSDSSGQPQHF
TRBJ2-3,TRBV29-1,.,.,TGCAGCGTTGCCCCAGGGACAGATACGCAGTATTTT,CSVAPGTDTQYF
TRBJ2-1,TRBV14,TRBD2,.,TGTGCCAGCAGCCAAGGATCCAGCGGGAATAAGGATGAGCAGTTCTTC,CASSQGSSGNKDEQFF
TRBJ2-7,TRBV6-5,TRBD1,.,TGTGCCAGCAGTTACTCGGACAGGGTGGCCTACGAGCAGTACTTC,CASSYSDRVAYEQYF
TRBJ1-2,TRBV29-1,.,.,TGCAGCGTTGAGACGGAGAATTCCTATGGCTACACCTTC,CSVETENSYGYTF
TRBJ2-1,TRBV30,.,.,TGTGCCTGCGTTTCCAACTCCTACAATGAGCAGTTCTTC,CACVSNSYNEQFF
TRBJ2-5,TRBV5-6,TRBD2,once,TGTGCCAGCACCCGGACTAGCGGTAGCCAAGAGACCCAGTACTTC,CASTRTSGSQETQYF
TRBJ1-2,TRBV14,.,.,TGTGCCAGCAGCCAAGATGCAGGGCATAACTATGGCTACACCTTC,CASSQDAGHNYGYTF
TRBJ1-4,TRBV10-3,TRBD1,.,TGTGCCATCAGTGGACAGGGCGGGGAAAAACTGTTTTTT,CAISGQGGEKLFF
TRBJ2-5,TRBV5-4,.,.,TGTGCCAGCAGCTCGGTTGGAGAGACCCAGTACTTC,CASSSVGETQYF
TRBJ2-5,TRBV30,.,.,TGTGCCTGGAGGGGACCCGGGGAGACCCAGTACTTC,CAWRGPGETQYF
TRBJ2-2,TRBV6-1,.,.,TGTGCCAGCAGTGAAGGGCGGGGCGGGGAGCTGTTTTTT,CASSEGRGGELFF
TRBJ2-1,TRBV6-6,.,.,TGTGCCAGCAGCCCACGGTACAATGAGCAGTTCTTC,CASSPRYNEQFF
TRBJ1-2,TRBV30,.,.,TGTGCCTGGACGAGGAGGGGGGGCGCGGGCTACACCTTC,CAWTRRGGAGYTF